These T cell receptor beta chains were read from a single sample in a study of post-analysis software for immune sequencing data. TCRdb analysed the PCR reads with MiXCR anew, one entry per CDR3 protein. This repertoire shows over 300,000 distinct CDR3 sequences, roughly 38% found once; its top ten account for about an eighth. Source material: blood. The source of these receptors is a girl aged 10 to 17 with multiple sclerosis. The CDR3 runs from the conserved cysteine through the conserved F or W. D genes are given only for firm matches. The size entry is marked missing in some rows and otherwise reads once, few, many or a size class.

cdr3_aa: CASIPTGAGSYEQYF
cdr3_nt: TGTGCCAGCATCCCGACAGGCGCGGGATCCTACGAGCAGTACTTC
clone_size: few
v_call: TRBV14
d_call: .
j_call: TRBJ2-7

cdr3_aa: CASSVLSGTSGTDTQYF
cdr3_nt: TGCGCCAGCAGCGTCTTATCCGGGACTAGCGGCACAGATACGCAGTATTTT
clone_size: .
v_call: TRBV5-1
d_call: TRBD2
j_call: TRBJ2-3

cdr3_aa: CASSHGEGEQYF
cdr3_nt: TGTGCCAGCAGCCACGGGGAAGGCGAGCAGTACTTC
clone_size: .
v_call: TRBV6-5
d_call: .
j_call: TRBJ2-7

cdr3_aa: CATSDPGQGSYEQYF
cdr3_nt: TGTGCCACCAGTGATCCGGGACAGGGCTCCTACGAGCAGTACTTC
clone_size: .
v_call: TRBV24-1
d_call: TRBD1
j_call: TRBJ2-7

cdr3_aa: CATSGGQGSSGANVLTF
cdr3_nt: TGTGCCACCAGTGGAGGACAGGGGTCCTCTGGGGCCAACGTCCTGACTTTC
clone_size: few
v_call: TRBV24-1
d_call: TRBD1
j_call: TRBJ2-6

cdr3_aa: CASRIDRDRGYTF
cdr3_nt: TGCGCCAGCAGAATCGACAGGGATCGTGGCTACACCTTC
clone_size: few
v_call: TRBV5-1
d_call: TRBD1
j_call: TRBJ1-2

cdr3_aa: CASSLMSGGGGNQPQHF
cdr3_nt: TGTGCCAGCAGTCTTATGTCCGGGGGAGGCGGCAATCAGCCCCAGCATTTT
clone_size: .
v_call: TRBV12-3/TRBV12-4
d_call: .
j_call: TRBJ1-5

cdr3_aa: CASSHAPGMNEVFF
cdr3_nt: TGTGCCAGCAGCCATGCCCCCGGGATGAATGAGGTGTTTTTT
clone_size: once
v_call: TRBV14
d_call: .
j_call: TRBJ1-4

cdr3_aa: CASSPGGTYEQYF
cdr3_nt: TGCGCCAGCAGCCCCGGCGGTACCTACGAGCAGTACTTC
clone_size: few
v_call: TRBV5-1
d_call: .
j_call: TRBJ2-7

cdr3_aa: CASTKTGYNEQFF
cdr3_nt: TGTGCCAGCACCAAAACTGGTTACAATGAGCAGTTCTTC
clone_size: .
v_call: TRBV9
d_call: .
j_call: TRBJ2-1

cdr3_aa: CSARDLDRYSGPQHF
cdr3_nt: TGCAGTGCTAGAGATCTGGACAGGTATTCAGGGCCCCAGCATTTT
clone_size: few
v_call: TRBV20-1
d_call: TRBD1
j_call: TRBJ1-5

cdr3_aa: CASSYRRMNTEAFF
cdr3_nt: TGTGCCAGCAGTTACCGACGGATGAACACTGAAGCTTTCTTT
clone_size: .
v_call: TRBV12-3/TRBV12-4
d_call: .
j_call: TRBJ1-1

cdr3_aa: CASSSGRPSTDTQYF
cdr3_nt: TGTGCCAGCTCCAGTGGTCGACCTAGCACAGATACGCAGTATTTT
clone_size: .
v_call: TRBV18
d_call: .
j_call: TRBJ2-3

cdr3_aa: CASSETGTEQYF
cdr3_nt: TGTGCCAGCAGCGAGACAGGGACCGAGCAGTACTTC
clone_size: few
v_call: TRBV9
d_call: TRBD1
j_call: TRBJ2-7

cdr3_aa: CASSYRQDRGEQFF
cdr3_nt: TGTGCCAGCAGTTATCGACAGGATCGGGGTGAGCAGTTCTTC
clone_size: few
v_call: TRBV6-5
d_call: .
j_call: TRBJ2-1

cdr3_aa: CASRKTGYGYTF
cdr3_nt: TGTGCCAGCAGGAAAACAGGTTATGGCTACACCTTC
clone_size: few
v_call: TRBV6-5
d_call: .
j_call: TRBJ1-2

cdr3_aa: CASSYSGTSYEKLFF
cdr3_nt: TGTGCCAGCAGTTACTCCGGCACGAGTTATGAAAAACTGTTTTTT
clone_size: many
v_call: TRBV6-5
d_call: .
j_call: TRBJ1-4

cdr3_aa: CSAPWGFNYGYTF
cdr3_nt: TGCAGTGCTCCGTGGGGGTTCAACTATGGCTACACCTTC
clone_size: .
v_call: TRBV20-1
d_call: .
j_call: TRBJ1-2

cdr3_aa: CASSPGTSGPYEQYF
cdr3_nt: TGTGCCAGCAGCCCAGGGACTAGCGGGCCGTACGAGCAGTACTTC
clone_size: .
v_call: TRBV4-2
d_call: TRBD2
j_call: TRBJ2-7

cdr3_aa: CASSLTGERGYTF
cdr3_nt: TGTGCCAGCAGCCTTACAGGGGAGAGAGGCTACACCTTC
clone_size: .
v_call: TRBV6-6
d_call: TRBD1
j_call: TRBJ1-2

cdr3_aa: CASIRRGGDTQYF
cdr3_nt: TGTGCCAGCATCCGACGGGGAGGAGATACGCAGTATTTT
clone_size: .
v_call: TRBV12-3/TRBV12-4
d_call: .
j_call: TRBJ2-3

cdr3_aa: CASSPEGRRTDTQYF
cdr3_nt: TGTGCCAGCAGCCCGGAGGGGCGAAGAACAGATACGCAGTATTTT
clone_size: .
v_call: TRBV12-3/TRBV12-4
d_call: .
j_call: TRBJ2-3

cdr3_aa: CASSSWTGDSPLHF
cdr3_nt: TGCGCCAGCAGCTCGTGGACAGGGGATTCACCCCTCCACTTT
clone_size: .
v_call: TRBV5-1
d_call: TRBD1
j_call: TRBJ1-6

cdr3_aa: CSAPLVPPYEQYF
cdr3_nt: TGCAGTGCTCCCCTGGTCCCCCCTTACGAGCAGTACTTC
clone_size: few
v_call: TRBV20-1
d_call: .
j_call: TRBJ2-7

cdr3_aa: CAGSQSPGLAEFTDTQYF
cdr3_nt: TGTGCCGGCAGCCAAAGTCCCGGACTAGCGGAGTTCACAGATACGCAGTATTTT
clone_size: .
v_call: TRBV7-9
d_call: TRBD2
j_call: TRBJ2-3

cdr3_aa: CAWGQGLGEKLFF
cdr3_nt: TGTGCCTGGGGACAGGGGTTGGGAGAAAAACTGTTTTTT
clone_size: .
v_call: TRBV30
d_call: TRBD1
j_call: TRBJ1-4

cdr3_aa: CASRQGAAETQYF
cdr3_nt: TGCGCCAGCAGACAAGGAGCGGCAGAGACCCAGTACTTC
clone_size: .
v_call: TRBV5-1
d_call: .
j_call: TRBJ2-5

cdr3_aa: CASSLEGQGVPQHF
cdr3_nt: TGTGCCAGCAGCTTAGAGGGACAGGGGGTGCCCCAGCATTTT
clone_size: few
v_call: TRBV7-2
d_call: TRBD1
j_call: TRBJ1-5

cdr3_aa: CASRSPGQGVHEQFF
cdr3_nt: TGTGCTTCCCGAAGTCCGGGACAGGGGGTCCATGAGCAGTTCTTC
clone_size: .
v_call: TRBV28
d_call: TRBD1
j_call: TRBJ2-1

cdr3_aa: CASSEARGTPNEQFF
cdr3_nt: TGTGCCAGCAGTGAAGCGAGGGGGACACCCAATGAGCAGTTCTTC
clone_size: .
v_call: TRBV2
d_call: .
j_call: TRBJ2-1

cdr3_aa: CASSPGPTDTQYF
cdr3_nt: TGTGCCAGCAGCCCTGGACCCACAGATACGCAGTATTTT
clone_size: .
v_call: TRBV7-2
d_call: .
j_call: TRBJ2-3

cdr3_aa: CSAGAYNSPLHF
cdr3_nt: TGCAGTGCCGGGGCTTATAATTCACCCCTCCACTTT
clone_size: few
v_call: TRBV20-1
d_call: .
j_call: TRBJ1-6

cdr3_aa: CASRPGLYNQPQHF
cdr3_nt: TGTGCCAGCAGGCCGGGACTCTACAATCAGCCCCAGCATTTT
clone_size: .
v_call: TRBV12-3/TRBV12-4
d_call: .
j_call: TRBJ1-5

cdr3_aa: CASSRRQIARTQYF
cdr3_nt: TGTGCCAGCAGTCGTAGACAGATTGCGAGGACCCAGTACTTC
clone_size: few
v_call: TRBV12-3/TRBV12-4
d_call: .
j_call: TRBJ2-5

cdr3_aa: CASSASITGDTFGLHF
cdr3_nt: TGTGCCAGCAGCGCATCCATCACAGGGGATACTTTTGGCCTCCACTTT
clone_size: .
v_call: TRBV9
d_call: TRBD1
j_call: TRBJ1-6

cdr3_aa: CASTTLQTGSEKLFF
cdr3_nt: TGTGCCAGCACCACGCTACAGACAGGGAGCGAAAAACTGTTTTTT
clone_size: .
v_call: TRBV27
d_call: TRBD1
j_call: TRBJ1-4

cdr3_aa: CASSTQTGPRNTEAFF
cdr3_nt: TGTGCCAGCTCAACTCAGACCGGCCCGAGGAACACTGAAGCTTTCTTT
clone_size: .
v_call: TRBV18
d_call: .
j_call: TRBJ1-1

cdr3_aa: CATSRDMTLGAEAFF
cdr3_nt: TGTGCCACCAGCAGAGATATGACTTTGGGGGCTGAAGCTTTCTTT
clone_size: .
v_call: TRBV15
d_call: .
j_call: TRBJ1-1

cdr3_aa: CASSVVLGPYTEAFF
cdr3_nt: TGTGCCAGCAGCGTAGTCTTGGGTCCCTACACTGAAGCTTTCTTT
clone_size: .
v_call: TRBV9
d_call: .
j_call: TRBJ1-1

cdr3_aa: CASSLDKRGGGEQFF
cdr3_nt: TGTGCCAGCAGCTTAGATAAGCGGGGGGGCGGTGAGCAGTTCTTC
clone_size: .
v_call: TRBV7-2
d_call: TRBD2
j_call: TRBJ2-1

cdr3_aa: CASSRQGDGYTF
cdr3_nt: TGTGCCAGCAGTCGACAGGGGGATGGCTACACCTTC
clone_size: many
v_call: TRBV5-6
d_call: TRBD1
j_call: TRBJ1-2

cdr3_aa: CASILGNSNQPQHF
cdr3_nt: TGTGCCAGCATCCTCGGGAATAGCAATCAGCCCCAGCATTTT
clone_size: .
v_call: TRBV7-2
d_call: .
j_call: TRBJ1-5

cdr3_aa: CASSQEGHREDIQYF
cdr3_nt: TGTGCCAGCAGCCAAGAGGGACACCGGGAGGACATTCAGTACTTC
clone_size: few
v_call: TRBV3-1
d_call: .
j_call: TRBJ2-4

cdr3_aa: CASSLAEVGPAPRDTQYF
cdr3_nt: TGCGCCAGCAGCTTGGCCGAGGTTGGCCCAGCACCGCGAGATACGCAGTATTTT
clone_size: .
v_call: TRBV5-1
d_call: .
j_call: TRBJ2-3

cdr3_aa: CASSSPDRGPYEQYF
cdr3_nt: TGTGCCAGCAGCTCTCCCGACAGGGGACCCTACGAGCAGTACTTC
clone_size: .
v_call: TRBV5-5
d_call: TRBD1
j_call: TRBJ2-7

cdr3_aa: CASSLGGRASPEQFF
cdr3_nt: TGTGCCAGCAGCTTAGGGGGGAGGGCCTCTCCTGAGCAGTTCTTC
clone_size: .
v_call: TRBV7-2
d_call: TRBD2
j_call: TRBJ2-1

cdr3_aa: CSASHGAAGMANEKLFF
cdr3_nt: TGCAGTGCTAGCCACGGGGCCGCCGGGATGGCTAATGAAAAACTGTTTTTT
clone_size: few
v_call: TRBV20-1
d_call: .
j_call: TRBJ1-4

cdr3_aa: CASSLIVTGLAREPYNEQFF
cdr3_nt: TGTGCCAGCAGCTTAATTGTCACGGGACTAGCAAGGGAGCCGTACAATGAGCAGTTCTTC
clone_size: .
v_call: TRBV7-2
d_call: TRBD2
j_call: TRBJ2-1

cdr3_aa: CASSRTLSGEKLFF
cdr3_nt: TGTGCCAGCAGCAGGACCCTGAGTGGAGAAAAACTGTTTTTT
clone_size: .
v_call: TRBV6-6
d_call: .
j_call: TRBJ1-4

cdr3_aa: CSAREARPTYNEQFF
cdr3_nt: TGCAGTGCTAGAGAGGCCCGTCCTACCTACAATGAGCAGTTCTTC
clone_size: .
v_call: TRBV20-1
d_call: .
j_call: TRBJ2-1

cdr3_aa: CASSPGNGNEKLFF
cdr3_nt: TGTGCCAGCAGCCCAGGGAATGGTAATGAAAAACTGTTTTTT
clone_size: .
v_call: TRBV7-9
d_call: .
j_call: TRBJ1-4